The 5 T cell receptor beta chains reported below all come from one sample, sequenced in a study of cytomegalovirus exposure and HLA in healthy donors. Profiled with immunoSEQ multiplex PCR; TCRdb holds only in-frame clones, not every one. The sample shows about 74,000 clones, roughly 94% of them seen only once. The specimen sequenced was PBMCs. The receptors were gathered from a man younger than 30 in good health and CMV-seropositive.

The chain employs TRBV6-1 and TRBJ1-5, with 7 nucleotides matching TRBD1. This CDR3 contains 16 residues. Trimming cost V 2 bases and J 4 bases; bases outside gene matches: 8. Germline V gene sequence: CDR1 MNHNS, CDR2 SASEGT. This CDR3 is CASSEWDRLVNQPQHF. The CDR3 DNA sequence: TGTGCCAGCAGTGAATGGGACAGATTAGTTAATCAGCCCCAGCATTTT.

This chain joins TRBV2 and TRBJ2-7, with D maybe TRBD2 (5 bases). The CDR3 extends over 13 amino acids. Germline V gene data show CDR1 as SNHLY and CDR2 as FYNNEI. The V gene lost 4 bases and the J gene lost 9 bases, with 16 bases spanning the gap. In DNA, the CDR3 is TGTGCCAGCAGTGGCGGGTCCACCCAAGGGCAGTACTTC. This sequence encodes CASSGGSTQGQYF.

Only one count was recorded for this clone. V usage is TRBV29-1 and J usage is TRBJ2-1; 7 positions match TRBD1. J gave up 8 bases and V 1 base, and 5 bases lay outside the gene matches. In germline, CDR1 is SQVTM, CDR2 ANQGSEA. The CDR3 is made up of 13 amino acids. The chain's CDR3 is CSVEGQGKDEQFF. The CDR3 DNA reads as TGCAGCGTTGAAGGACAGGGAAAGGATGAGCAGTTCTTC.

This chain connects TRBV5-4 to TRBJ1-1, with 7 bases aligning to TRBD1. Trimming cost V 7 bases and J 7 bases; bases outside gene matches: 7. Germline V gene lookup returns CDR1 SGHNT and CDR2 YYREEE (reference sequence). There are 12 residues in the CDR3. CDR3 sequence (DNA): TGTGCCAGCGGGCAGGGGGAAAATGAAGCTTTCTTT. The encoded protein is CASGQGENEAFF.

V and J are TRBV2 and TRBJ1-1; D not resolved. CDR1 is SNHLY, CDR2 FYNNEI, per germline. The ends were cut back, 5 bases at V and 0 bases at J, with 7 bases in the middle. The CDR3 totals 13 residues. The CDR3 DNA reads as TGTGCCAGCAGTCTCCGGGTGAACACTGAAGCTTTCTTT. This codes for CASSLRVNTEAFF.